This T cell receptor (beta chain) was recovered during a study of shared clonotypes between healthy human individuals. To note about this clone: Its antigen is unidentified.

It was CD45RO-negative cells, positively selected for CCR7, that made up naive CD8 cells, with terminally differentiated effector memory CD45RA+ cells excluded. Study donors comprised healthy, HIV-negative adults devoid of recent acute infection or vaccination. TCRdb's copy holds only in-frame clones and misses some; the assay was immunoSEQ multiplex PCR. The table has some 1,900,000 clones, approximately 94% seen once. Whole-study results and caveats: Sharing of clonotypes among donors was expected to vary with sequencing depth. In the sorted subsets, rarefaction showed sequencing was incomplete despite large depth. Some naive CD4 clonotypes, approximately 4.5%, turned up in common across several donors.

Sequencing input: naive CD8+ T cells sorted from blood. The receptor was derived from a man between 18 and 29 years old in good health.

Written as DNA, the CDR3 is TGTGCCAGCAGTTACTCATTTGGTGACTTCAATCAGCCCCAGCATTTT. It is translated as CASSYSFGDFNQPQHF. The chain combines TRBV6-5 with TRBJ1-5; no clear D gene. The germline CDR1 and CDR2 sequences are MNHEY and SVGAGI. The CDR3 runs to 16 residues. V dropped 0 bases and J dropped 3 bases, with 12 bases sitting between them.